A single sample gave rise to the 12 T cell receptor beta chains below, sequenced in a study of shared clonotypes between healthy human individuals. Generated by immunoSEQ multiplex PCR, the TCRdb table keeps only in-frame clones and is missing some. Here the sample spans millions of clones, roughly nine tenths being singletons. Sequences were obtained from naive CD4+ T cells sorted from blood. This sample's subset: CD45RA+ positively selected. The receptors stem from a man between 18 and 29 years old in good health.

The chain is built from TRBV4-1 and TRBJ2-7, with 14 bases aligning to TRBD2. The CDR3 has 20 residues. Germline V gives CDR1 MGHRA, CDR2 YSYEKL. Losses at the gene ends were 1 base for V and 6 bases for J; bases not matched to a gene: 17. The CDR3 loop is CASSQARFGGTSGSVGEQYF. DNA of the CDR3: TGCGCCAGCAGCCAAGCCCGTTTTGGAGGGACTAGCGGGAGTGTTGGCGAGCAGTACTTC.

The chain links TRBV5-8 to TRBJ2-5, with D unresolved. The germline V gene encodes CDR1 SGHTS and CDR2 YDEGEE. V lost 3 bases and J 2 bases, leaving 11 bases between the germline ends. The CDR3 loop spans 14 amino acids. The CDR3: CASSSSPVQETQYF. The CDR3 DNA follows: TGTGCCAGCAGCTCCTCCCCAGTACAAGAGACCCAGTACTTC. The complete variable domain, with remaining parts taken from reference TRBV5-8 and TRBJ2-5, reads EAGVTQSPTHLIKTRGQQATLRCSPISGHTSVYWYQQALGLGLQFLLWYDEGEERNRGNFPPRFSGRQFPNYSSELNVNALELEDSALYLCASSSSPVQETQYFGPGTRLLVL.

V and J are TRBV15 and TRBJ2-5; D is perhaps TRBD1 (6 bases). Looked up from germline, CDR1 is LNHNV and CDR2 is YYDKDF (reference sequence). Trimming stripped 4 bases from V and 5 bases from J, with 14 bases between. The CDR3 totals 14 residues. The CDR3 sequence: CATSTLRGFETQYF. CDR3 in DNA: TGTGCCACCAGCACTTTAAGGGGGTTTGAGACCCAGTACTTC.

This clone was seen a single time. This chain connects TRBV18 to TRBJ2-2, with D hard to call. CDR1 and CDR2 (germline): KGHSH, LQKENI. The CDR3 is made up of 13 amino acids. The V gene lost 3 bases and the J gene lost 6 bases, with 8 bases spanning the gap. The CDR3 region has the DNA TGTGCCAGCTCACCCGAGTCTTCCGGGGAGCTGTTTTTT. This encodes CASSPESSGELFF. Supplemented by reference TRBV18 and TRBJ2-2, the full variable domain reads NAGVMQNPRHLVRRRGQEARLRCSPMKGHSHVYWYRQLPEEGLKFMVYLQKENIIDESGMPKERFSAEFPKEGPSILRIQQVVRGDSAAYFCASSPESSGELFFGEGSRLTVL.

The gene calls are TRBV5-1 and TRBJ2-1; 9 positions match TRBD1. The CDR3 has 15 residues. Trimming removed 4 bases from V and 3 bases from J; junction bases left unmatched: 5. Germline values: CDR1 SGHRS, CDR2 YFSETQ. DNA of the CDR3: TGCGCCAGCAGCACCGGGGACAGGGACTACAATGAGCAGTTCTTC. Its protein is CASSTGDRDYNEQFF.

The V and J genes are TRBV13 and TRBJ1-4; no definite D call. The V end lost 5 bases, the J end lost 8 bases, and 9 bases lay between the germline ends. The CDR3 runs 12 residues. Germline V lookup: CDR1 PRHDT, CDR2 FYEKMQ (reference sequence). CDR3 bases: TGTGCCAGCAGCAACCGTCCCGAAAAACTGTTTTTT. Translation gives CASSNRPEKLFF. Variable domain in full (rest from reference TRBV13 and TRBJ1-4): AAGVIQSPRHLIKEKRETATLKCYPIPRHDTVYWYQQGPGQDPQFLISFYEKMQSDKGSIPDRFSAQQFSDYHSELNMSSLELGDSALYFCASSNRPEKLFFGSGTQLSVL.

The V and J genes are TRBV28 and TRBJ1-4, with 7 bases that match TRBD1. V was pared by 5 bases and J by 4 bases, with 4 bases of the junction left unmatched. CDR3 size: 14 residues. Germline values: CDR1 MDHEN, CDR2 SYDVKM. The CDR3 coding sequence is TGTGCCAGCAGTACAGGGGTCCTTAATGAAAAACTGTTTTTT. The encoded protein is CASSTGVLNEKLFF.

This clone was seen more than once but under ten times. The sample carries other DNA sequences with the same CDR3. V gene TRBV28 combines with J gene TRBJ1-5; D gene ambiguous. Germline CDR1 reads MDHEN; CDR2 reads SYDVKM. The length of the CDR3 is 11 residues. V was pared by 5 bases and J by 4 bases, with 3 bases between. This CDR3 reads CASSPNQPQHF. CDR3 bases: TGTGCCAGCAGTCCGAATCAGCCCCAGCATTTT.

About this clone itself: Other DNA sequences within the sample encode an identical CDR3. The rearrangement joins TRBV5-1 to TRBJ2-1; D possibly corresponds to TRBD1 (6 bases). CDR1 is SGHRS and CDR2 is YFSETQ in the germline V gene. CDR3 length equals 14 residues. Trimming left V 4 bases short and J 1 base short, with 9 bases between. The CDR3 DNA reads TGCGCCAGCAGCCTCGGACAGTCCTACAATGAGCAGTTCTTC. Amino acids: CASSLGQSYNEQFF.

The chain joins TRBV27 to TRBJ2-1; weak D call: TRBD2 (5 bases). Germline-derived CDR1 and CDR2 are MNHEY and SMNVEV (reference sequence). The CDR3 is 16 amino acids. V gave up 6 bases and J gave up 0 bases, with 15 bases separating them. The CDR3 reads CASSRIASGSYNEQFF. The CDR3 DNA sequence: TGTGCCAGCAGCCGCATAGCGAGTGGCTCCTACAATGAGCAGTTCTTC.

Comments on this clone: The sample has other DNA sequences that encode this CDR3 too. This chain connects TRBV18 to TRBJ2-1; 8 positions match TRBD2. The CDR3 loop spans 15 amino acids. Trimming cost V 3 bases and J 0 bases; bases outside gene matches: 1. Per germline, CDR1 KGHSH and CDR2 LQKENI. The CDR3 reads CASSPGTSSYNEQFF. CDR3 DNA: TGTGCCAGCTCACCCGGGACTAGCTCCTACAATGAGCAGTTCTTC.

This clone came up a few times. Additional DNA sequences in this sample encode the identical CDR3. V is TRBV6-1 and J is TRBJ1-5; the D is unclear. This CDR3 contains 14 residues. The germline V gene encodes CDR1 MNHNS and CDR2 SASEGT. With 4 bases removed from V and 1 base from J, the gap between germline ends came to 8 bases. CDR3 coding DNA: TGTGCCAGCAGTGGGGGTTTGAGCAATCAGCCCCAGCATTTT. Its translation: CASSGGLSNQPQHF.